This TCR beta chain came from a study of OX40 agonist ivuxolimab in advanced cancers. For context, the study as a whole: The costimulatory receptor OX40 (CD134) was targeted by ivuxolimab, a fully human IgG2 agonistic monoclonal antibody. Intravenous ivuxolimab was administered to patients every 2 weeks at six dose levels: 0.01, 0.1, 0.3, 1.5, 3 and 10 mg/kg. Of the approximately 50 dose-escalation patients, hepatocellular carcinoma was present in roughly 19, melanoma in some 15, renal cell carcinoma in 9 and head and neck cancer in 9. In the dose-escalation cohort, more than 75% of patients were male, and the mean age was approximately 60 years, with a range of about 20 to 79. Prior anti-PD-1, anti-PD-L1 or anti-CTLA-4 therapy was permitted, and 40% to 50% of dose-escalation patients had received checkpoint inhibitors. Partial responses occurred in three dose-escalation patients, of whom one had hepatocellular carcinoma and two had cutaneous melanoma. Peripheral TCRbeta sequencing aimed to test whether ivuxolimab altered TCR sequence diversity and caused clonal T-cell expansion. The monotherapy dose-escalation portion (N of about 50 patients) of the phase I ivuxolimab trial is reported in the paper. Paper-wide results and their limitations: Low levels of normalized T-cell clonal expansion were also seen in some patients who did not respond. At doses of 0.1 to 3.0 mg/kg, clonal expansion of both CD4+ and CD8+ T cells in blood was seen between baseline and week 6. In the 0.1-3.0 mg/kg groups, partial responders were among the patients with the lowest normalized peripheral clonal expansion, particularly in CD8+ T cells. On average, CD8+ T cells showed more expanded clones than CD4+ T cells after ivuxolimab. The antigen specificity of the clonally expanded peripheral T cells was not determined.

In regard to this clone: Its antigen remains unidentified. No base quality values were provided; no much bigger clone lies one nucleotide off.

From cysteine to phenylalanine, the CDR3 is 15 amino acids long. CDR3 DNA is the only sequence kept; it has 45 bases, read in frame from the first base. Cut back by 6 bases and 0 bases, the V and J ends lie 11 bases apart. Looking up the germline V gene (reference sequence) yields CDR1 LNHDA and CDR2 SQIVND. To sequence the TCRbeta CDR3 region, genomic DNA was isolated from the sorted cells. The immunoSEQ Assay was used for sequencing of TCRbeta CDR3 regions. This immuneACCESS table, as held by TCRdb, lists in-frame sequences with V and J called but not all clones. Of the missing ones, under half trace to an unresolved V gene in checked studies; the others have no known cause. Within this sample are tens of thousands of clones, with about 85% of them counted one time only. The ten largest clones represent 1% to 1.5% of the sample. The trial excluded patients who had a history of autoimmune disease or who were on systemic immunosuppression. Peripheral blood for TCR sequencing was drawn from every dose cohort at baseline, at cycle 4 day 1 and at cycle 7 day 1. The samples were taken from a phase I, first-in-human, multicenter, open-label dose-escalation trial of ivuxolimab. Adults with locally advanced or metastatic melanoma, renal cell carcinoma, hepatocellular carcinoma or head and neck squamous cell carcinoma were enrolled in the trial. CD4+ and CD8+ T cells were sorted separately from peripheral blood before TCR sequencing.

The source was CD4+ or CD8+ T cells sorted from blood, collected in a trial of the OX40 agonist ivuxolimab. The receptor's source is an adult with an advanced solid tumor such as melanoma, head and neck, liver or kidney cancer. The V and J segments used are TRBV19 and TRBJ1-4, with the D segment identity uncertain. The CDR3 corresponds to CASRVRRATNEKLFF. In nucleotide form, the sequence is TGTGCCAGTAGGGTTAGACGTGCAACTAATGAAAAACTGTTTTTT.